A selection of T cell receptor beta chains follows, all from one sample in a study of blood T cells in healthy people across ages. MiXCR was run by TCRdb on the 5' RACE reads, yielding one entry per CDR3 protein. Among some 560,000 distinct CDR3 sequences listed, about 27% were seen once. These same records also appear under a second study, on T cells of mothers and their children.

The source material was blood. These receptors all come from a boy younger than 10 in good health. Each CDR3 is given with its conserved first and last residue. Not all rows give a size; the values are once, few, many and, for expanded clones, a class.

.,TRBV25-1,CASSRDTYYEQYF
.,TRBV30,CAWSTGGAGNTEAFF
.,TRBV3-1,CASSPQGQLSYGYTF
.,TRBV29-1,CSFGSSYEQYF
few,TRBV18,CASSPPGTGGGGEQYF
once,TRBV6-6,CASSSDNNNEQFF
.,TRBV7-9,CASSLGQWGFF
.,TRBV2,CASGSGSTEEQFF
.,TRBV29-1,CSVGNRGYEQYF
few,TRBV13,CASRPDREGYGYTF
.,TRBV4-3,CASSQGTGSSYEQYF
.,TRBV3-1,CASSQDLKGYEQYF
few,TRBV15,CATSRDSGGAETQYF
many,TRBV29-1,CTVRDQETQYF
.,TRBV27,CASSSPGTGGNGYTF
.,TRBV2,CASSERSPSYNEQFF
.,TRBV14,CASSHKATQYF
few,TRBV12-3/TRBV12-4,CATTRDLETQYF
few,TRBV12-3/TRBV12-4,CASSLGRRYEQYF
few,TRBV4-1,CASSQDRSTSITLNYGYTF
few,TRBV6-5,CASSWTAHSYEQYF
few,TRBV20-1,CSARDMAGNTEAFF
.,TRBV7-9,CASSPGLAPSEQFF
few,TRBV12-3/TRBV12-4,CASSSVVREGPYEQYF
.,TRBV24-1,CATSDATAKAPLHF
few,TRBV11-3,CASSLEVNSPLHF
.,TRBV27,CASSLTGPGEQYF
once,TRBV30,CAWIPGLADYEQYF
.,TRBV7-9,CASSLQGQNEQFF
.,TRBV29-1,CSGGEFYGYTF
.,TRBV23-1,CASSQSGDCDSPLHF
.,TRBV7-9,CASSFGGFYEQYF
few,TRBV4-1,CASTTRQGSANYGYTF
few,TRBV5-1,CASSLDPGYEQYF
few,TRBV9,CASSVEGGASGTSTDTQYF
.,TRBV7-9,CASSLEVVRETQYF
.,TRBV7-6,CASSLRSGRRNEQFF
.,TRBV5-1,CASRHSRDRAPQETQYF
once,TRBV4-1,CASSQPYQALSNEKLFF
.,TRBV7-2,CASSLSSNSMSEAFF
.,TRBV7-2,CASSLEFSARTEQFF
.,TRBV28,CASSFSGISNQPQHF
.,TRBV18,CASRQRTEQDTQYF
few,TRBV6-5,CASSSGGRAWETQYF
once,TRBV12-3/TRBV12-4,CASSARDSRRPQHF
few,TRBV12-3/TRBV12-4,CASSYQGQDIQYF
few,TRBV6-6,CASSFTGVGETQYF
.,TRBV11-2,CASSLGVDAQYF
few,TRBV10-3,CAIPSGTGTDYGYTF
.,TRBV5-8,CANSLAGRADTQYF
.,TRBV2,CASGGTSYTGELFF
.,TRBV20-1,CSARVWRGDATNEKLFF
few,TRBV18,CASSPTLRRSSYNEQFF
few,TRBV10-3,CAISEGAATTGNTGELFF